This T cell receptor beta chain was captured in a study of blood T cell repertoires in COVID-19. Study context: Acute and convalescent COVID-19 samples came from the United States, Italy and Spain. In each case, the material was cDNA or gDNA derived from T cells, B-cell-depleted T cells, or PBMCs.

In the authors' workflow: Nucleated cell number was recorded as an estimate derived from reference gene primer amplification. Repertoires were generated with immunoSEQ multiplex PCR, while TCRdb's copy carries only in-frame clones and drops some. Clone size and V and J calls were adopted from that table, with D and trimming inferred from the DNA. The sample lists a few hundred thousand clones; about 87% were seen once. Enrolment of Seattle patients took place during active infection, and they were followed longitudinally. The CDR3 contains 16 residues. CDR1 is SNHLY, CDR2 FYNNEI, per germline. Trimming removed 7 bases from V and 0 bases from J, with 13 bases in between.

The sample comprised peripheral blood. The origin of this receptor is a woman in her 70s with COVID-19, enrolled during active disease. The rearrangement joins TRBV2 to TRBJ2-6; D is perhaps TRBD2 (6 bases). This chain's CDR3 is CASNSPGVSGANVLTF. In DNA, the CDR3 is TGTGCCAGCAATTCCCCGGGAGTCTCTGGGGCCAACGTCCTGACTTTC.